A single sample gave rise to the 12 T cell receptor beta chains below, sequenced in a study of blood T cells in healthy people across ages. For the second PCR, which ran for roughly 6 to 12 cycles, a sample-barcoded 5' primer and a J-beta primer mix were used. TCRdb analysed the 5' RACE reads with MiXCR anew, one entry per CDR3 protein. The repertoire consists of hundreds of thousands of distinct CDR3 sequences, with roughly 56% occurring once and the leading ten covering 20% to 30%. The sample consisted of blood. The receptors here all came from a middle-aged man in good health.

This clonotype was observed a few times. The rearrangement uses TRBV15 and TRBJ2-6; a weak D match, TRBD1 (6 bases). Germline V lookup: CDR1 LNHNV, CDR2 YYDKDF (reference sequence). The CDR3 has 16 amino acids. The V gene lost 1 base and the J gene lost 0 bases, with 7 bases spanning the gap. CDR3 in DNA: TGTGCCACCAGCAGAGGACAGGTCTCTGGGGCCAACGTCCTGACTTTC. This codes for CATSRGQVSGANVLTF.

The gene calls are TRBV7-9 and TRBJ1-6; TRBD1 aligns across 7 bases. The CDR3 covers 14 residues. In germline, CDR1 is SEHNR, CDR2 FQNEAQ (reference sequence). The ends lost 3 bases at V and 10 bases at J; junction bases unmatched: 6. The CDR3 spells CASSLAQGSSPLHF. The CDR3 DNA sequence: TGTGCCAGCAGCTTGGCACAGGGGAGCTCACCCCTCCACTTT.

This clonotype turned up a few times. This sequence joins TRBV25-1 and TRBJ2-3; 9 bases line up with TRBD2. From germline, CDR1 is MGHDK and CDR2 SYGVNS. J was trimmed by 5 bases and V by 6 bases; bases with no gene match: 15. The CDR3 loop spans 17 amino acids. The CDR3 sequence is CASRPSTASGERDTQYF. CDR3 nucleotides: TGTGCCAGCAGACCCTCTACCGCTAGCGGGGAAAGAGATACGCAGTATTTT.

The chain is built from TRBV5-1 and TRBJ1-4; 7 bases match TRBD1. With 6 bases clipped from V and 0 bases from J, the junction kept 17 bases outside the gene matches. The CDR3 extends over 19 amino acids. CDR1 SGHRS and CDR2 YFSETQ come from the germline V gene. The CDR3 sequence is CASTTGDQAWLSTNEKLFF. DNA for the CDR3: TGCGCCAGCACCACAGGGGACCAGGCCTGGCTTTCAACTAATGAAAAACTGTTTTTT.

This clonotype was observed a handful of times. The chain has TRBV20-1 and TRBJ2-7, with D hard to call. V gave up 6 bases and J gave up 0 bases, with 18 bases separating them. This CDR3 contains 15 residues. CDR1 DFQATT and CDR2 SNEGSKA come from the germline V gene (reference sequence). In DNA form, the CDR3 reads TGCAGTGCCGCACCTCTCGGCCGGAACTCCTACGAGCAGTACTTC. Translation gives CSAAPLGRNSYEQYF.

The chain has TRBV29-1 and TRBJ1-1, with D perhaps matching TRBD1 (6 bases). This CDR3 is 12 amino acids long. Germline assignment: CDR1 SQVTM and CDR2 ANQGSEA. V dropped 7 bases and J dropped 3 bases, with 12 bases sitting between them. As DNA, the CDR3 is TGCAGCGGCCGGCCAGGGGACACTGAAGCTTTCTTT. It yields the protein CSGRPGDTEAFF.

This chain connects TRBV20-1 to TRBJ2-1, with TRBD1 matching over 8 bases. The CDR3 totals 15 residues. CDR1 and CDR2 from the germline V gene are DFQATT and SNEGSKA (reference sequence). Unmatched junction bases numbered 9, after V lost 6 bases and J lost 2 bases. CDR3 sequence: CSARGTGGPYNEQFF. CDR3 nucleotide sequence: TGCAGTGCCAGGGGGACAGGAGGCCCCTACAATGAGCAGTTCTTC.

This clonotype was found once. V usage is TRBV6-5 and J usage is TRBJ2-7; 13 nucleotides agree with TRBD2. With 6 bases clipped from V and 6 bases from J, the junction kept 8 bases outside the gene matches. The CDR3 runs 15 residues. Germline CDR1 is MNHEY and CDR2 is SVGAGI. The CDR3 here is CASRYTSGRASEQYF. The DNA for the CDR3 is TGTGCCAGCAGGTACACTAGCGGGAGGGCCAGCGAGCAGTACTTC.

The table lists this clonotype with a few counts. The chain has TRBV28 and TRBJ2-7; D is unclear. The CDR3 is 11 residues long. V was shortened by 8 bases and J by 3 bases, with 8 bases between the two germline ends. Germline CDR1 reads MDHEN; CDR2 reads SYDVKM. The CDR3 reads CASYSDYEQYF. Written as DNA, the CDR3 is TGTGCCAGCTACTCGGACTACGAGCAGTACTTC.

V gene TRBV7-9 combines with J gene TRBJ1-5, with D possibly matching TRBD1 (5 bases). Germline V CDR1 and CDR2: SEHNR, FQNEAQ (reference sequence). The V gene lost 3 bases and the J gene lost 4 bases, with 10 bases spanning the gap. The CDR3 contains 14 residues. CDR3: CASSFDSRNQPQHF. CDR3 nucleotides: TGTGCCAGCAGCTTCGACAGTCGAAATCAGCCCCAGCATTTT.

This chain links TRBV4-3 with TRBJ2-3; D tentatively reads TRBD1 or TRBD2 (6 bases each). V lost 0 bases to trimming and J lost 3 bases, with 16 bases between them. Germline CDR1 reads LGHNA; CDR2 reads YSLEER. The CDR3 loop spans 17 amino acids. CDR3 protein: CASSQDLPGGATDTQYF. CDR3 coding DNA: TGCGCCAGCAGCCAAGACCTCCCCGGGGGCGCGACAGATACGCAGTATTTT.

This clonotype came up once. The chain combines TRBV5-1 with TRBJ1-2; 7 nucleotides match TRBD1. V lost 4 bases to trimming and J lost 4 bases; unmatched junction nucleotides: 19. The germline CDR1 and CDR2 sequences are SGHRS and YFSETQ. This CDR3 is built from 18 residues. The CDR3 reads CASSTTPLASGTVYGYTF. CDR3 DNA sequence: TGCGCCAGCAGCACGACTCCCCTGGCGTCCGGGACAGTCTATGGCTACACCTTC.